A single sample gave rise to the 24 T cell receptor beta chains below, sequenced in a study of blood T cell repertoires in COVID-19. The repertoire was sequenced with immunoSEQ multiplex PCR; TCRdb's copy has only in-frame clones and lacks some. The data show 150,000 to 200,000 clones, 80% to 90% seen once. The sample comprised peripheral blood. All receptors come from a human donor with active or convalescent COVID-19. The donor label of this sample is uncertain.

The chain carries TRBV7-9 and TRBJ1-2; D may be TRBD1 (5 bases). The CDR3 sequence is 12 residues long. Germline assignment: CDR1 SEHNR and CDR2 FQNEAQ (reference sequence). V was clipped by 5 bases and J by 5 bases, with 9 bases between them. This chain's CDR3 is CASSRRGYGYTF. The CDR3 region has the DNA TGTGCCAGCAGCCGCCGGGGGTATGGCTACACCTTC. The whole variable domain, filled in from reference TRBV7-9 and TRBJ1-2, reads DTGVSQNPRHKITKRGQNVTFRCDPISEHNRLYWYRQTLGQGPEFLTYFQNEAQLEKSRLLSDRFSAERPKGSFSTLEIQRTEQGDSAMYLCASSRRGYGYTFGSGTRLTVV.

The chain combines TRBV3-1 (or the pseudogene TRBV3-2) with TRBJ2-7, with 10 bases fitting TRBD1. Looked up from germline, CDR1 is LGHDT and CDR2 is YNNKEL (reference sequence). The CDR3 consists of 18 residues. After removal of 1 base from V and 2 bases from J, the junction contained 11 bases not matched to a gene. CDR3 nucleotide sequence: TGTGCCAGCAGCCAAGGTGGGTCGGGGACAGGGGCAGCCTACGAGCAGTACTTC. Translated: CASSQGGSGTGAAYEQYF.

The chain couples TRBV11-3 to TRBJ1-5; D ambiguous. The CDR3 covers 13 residues. Trimming removed 11 bases from V and 0 bases from J, with 11 bases in between. Germline CDR1 is SGHNT and CDR2 is YENEEA. CDR3 region: CASRKDSNQPQHF. Here the CDR3 DNA reads TGTGCCTCCAGGAAGGATAGCAATCAGCCCCAGCATTTT.

This sequence joins TRBV6-5 and TRBJ1-1, with TRBD1 matching 10 bases. Unmatched junction bases numbered 8, after V lost 8 bases and J lost 5 bases. The CDR3 spans 14 residues. Germline-derived CDR1 and CDR2 are MNHEY and SVGAGI. This CDR3 reads CASPERDRGTEAFF. CDR3 in DNA: TGTGCCAGCCCTGAAAGGGACAGGGGTACTGAAGCTTTCTTT.

This sequence joins TRBV21-1 and TRBJ2-7; no check of the table's D call, TRBD1, against the DNA was made. TRBV21-1 is termed a pseudogene. This CDR3 has 14 residues. CDR3 residues: CASSKPSRGYEQYF. The CDR3 DNA is TGTGCCAGCAGCAAGCCCAGCAGGGGCTACGAGCAGTACTTC.

The chain links TRBV4-3 to TRBJ2-7; 7 nucleotides match TRBD2. V shed 1 base and J 3 bases; nucleotides not matched to a gene: 6. The CDR3 is 15 residues long. CDR1 is LGHNA and CDR2 is YSLEER in the germline V gene. CDR3 DNA: TGCGCCAGCAGCCAAGGGCCGGGGGGATACTACGAGCAGTACTTC. It specifies CASSQGPGGYYEQYF.

The chain recombines TRBV2 with TRBJ1-1; D is perhaps TRBD1 (5 bases). The CDR3 is made up of 14 amino acids. V lost 7 bases, J lost 3 bases, and 15 bases lay in between. Germline V gives CDR1 SNHLY, CDR2 FYNNEI. CDR3 loop: CASKSQGGDTEAFF. DNA for the CDR3: TGTGCCAGCAAATCGCAGGGCGGGGACACTGAAGCTTTCTTT.

The rearrangement links TRBV27 to TRBJ1-1; no firm D call. CDR3 length equals 14 residues. V lost 2 bases, J lost 7 bases, and 14 bases lay in between. Germline V gene data show CDR1 as MNHEY and CDR2 as SMNVEV (reference sequence). The CDR3 spells CASSLKGGFGEAFF. The CDR3 DNA is TGTGCCAGCAGTTTAAAAGGAGGATTCGGTGAAGCTTTCTTT.

The rearrangement links TRBV19 to TRBJ2-3, with D possibly matching TRBD1 (6 bases). With 4 bases removed from V and 2 bases from J, the gap between germline ends came to 10 bases. Germline V gene data show CDR1 as LNHDA and CDR2 as SQIVND (reference sequence). The CDR3 loop spans 14 amino acids. CDR3 protein: CASSNRAHTDTQYF. DNA of the CDR3: TGTGCCAGTAGTAACAGGGCCCACACAGATACGCAGTATTTT.

V gene TRBV6-2 or TRBV6-3 combines with J gene TRBJ2-6; D possibly corresponds to TRBD2 (5 bases). Germline V gene data show CDR1 as MNHEY and CDR2 as SVGEGT. The CDR3 extends over 16 amino acids. Trimming pared 6 bases from V and 0 bases from J, leaving 12 bases between. The CDR3 here is CASRYPGNSGANVLTF. CDR3 in DNA: TGTGCCAGCAGGTACCCGGGGAACTCTGGGGCCAACGTCCTGACTTTC.

The gene calls are TRBV24-1 and TRBJ1-5; no definite D call. The CDR3 covers 15 residues. The germline V gene has CDR1 KGHDR and CDR2 SFDVKD. With 0 bases removed from V and 7 bases from J, the gap between germline ends came to 12 bases. The CDR3 spells CATSDLAERGQPQHF. The DNA for the CDR3 is TGTGCCACCAGTGATTTGGCCGAGAGAGGGCAGCCCCAGCATTTT.

V gene TRBV28 combines with J gene TRBJ1-5; D is perhaps TRBD1 (6 bases). There are 13 residues in the CDR3. Per germline, CDR1 MDHEN and CDR2 SYDVKM. The CDR3 DNA reads as TGTCTATCCGGAGGGGGGGGCAATCAGCCCCAGCATTTT. Translation: CLSGGGGNQPQHF.

The chain joins TRBV5-1 to TRBJ2-5, with TRBD2 identical over 12 bases. The CDR3 is 14 residues long. Germline CDR1 is SGHRS and CDR2 is YFSETQ. J was trimmed by 5 bases and V by 7 bases; bases with no gene match: 6. CDR3 loop: CASGLAGGPETQYF. CDR3 bases: TGCGCCAGCGGGCTAGCGGGGGGGCCTGAGACCCAGTACTTC. Variable domain in full (rest from reference TRBV5-1 and TRBJ2-5): KAGVTQTPRYLIKTRGQQVTLSCSPISGHRSVSWYQQTPGQGLQFLFEYFSETQRNKGNFPGRFSGRQFSNSRSEMNVSTLELGDSALYLCASGLAGGPETQYFGPGTRLLVL.

The CDR3 spells CAISDSGRAGETQYF. The CDR3 nucleotides read TGTGCCATCAGCGATAGCGGGAGGGCGGGAGAGACCCAGTACTTC. This rearrangement joins TRBV10-3 to TRBJ2-5; 11 nucleotides match TRBD2. In germline, CDR1 is ENHRY, CDR2 SYGVKD. This CDR3 has 15 amino acids. V dropped 6 bases and J dropped 4; count of bases not matched to a gene: 7.

This clone was found a few times. CDR3: CASSHLTGGTEAFF. The CDR3 coding sequence is TGTGCCAGCAGCCATCTAACGGGGGGCACTGAAGCTTTCTTT. V gene TRBV3-1 (or the pseudogene TRBV3-2) combines with J gene TRBJ1-1; D might be TRBD1 (5 bases). V lost 3 bases and J lost 4, with 12 bases in between. Per germline, CDR1 LGHDT and CDR2 YNNKEL (reference sequence). The CDR3 is made up of 14 amino acids.

Only one count was recorded for this clone. This chain links TRBV6-5 with TRBJ2-5; 10 bases fit TRBD2. The V gene end was trimmed by 2 bases and the J gene end by 2 bases; junction bases not matched to a gene: 5. CDR1 and CDR2 (germline): MNHEY, SVGAGI. This CDR3 region has 16 residues. The CDR3 here is CASSYLSGREQETQYF. The CDR3 coding sequence is TGTGCCAGCAGTTACCTAAGCGGGAGGGAACAAGAGACCCAGTACTTC.

This chain uses TRBV7-3 with TRBJ2-1, with 9 bases identical to TRBD2. The CDR3 consists of 16 residues. V shed 5 bases, J shed 5 bases, and the junction held 10 bases outside the gene matches. Per the germline V gene, CDR1 is SGHTA and CDR2 is FQGTGA. The CDR3 bases are TGTGCCAGCAGCCGGGATCCTCTAGCGGGGAACAATGAGCAGTTCTTC. Its translation is CASSRDPLAGNNEQFF.

The chain uses TRBV6-6 and TRBJ2-7; TRBD1 aligns across 10 bases. This CDR3 has 16 amino acids. The J segment lost 6 bases and the V segment lost 4 bases, leaving 12 bases of the junction unmatched. CDR1 and CDR2 from the germline V gene are MNHNY and SVGAGI (reference sequence). CDR3 region: CASSFRPGQGYREQYF. DNA of the CDR3: TGTGCCAGCAGTTTTAGACCGGGACAGGGGTATCGCGAGCAGTACTTC.

The V and J genes are TRBV27 and TRBJ2-6; 7 bases align to TRBD1. This CDR3 is 17 amino acids long. The germline V gene encodes CDR1 MNHEY and CDR2 SMNVEV (reference sequence). The J segment lost 0 bases and the V segment lost 5 bases, leaving 7 bases of the junction unmatched. CDR3: CASSNRGYSSGANVLTF. CDR3 nucleotide sequence: TGTGCCAGCAGTAACAGGGGATATAGCTCTGGGGCCAACGTCCTGACTTTC. Looking up the rest from reference TRBV27 and TRBJ2-6 gives the full variable domain: EAQVTQNPRYLITVTGKKLTVTCSQNMNHEYMSWYRQDPGLGLRQIYYSMNVEVTDKGDVPEGYKVSRKEKRNFPLILESPSPNQTSLYFCASSNRGYSSGANVLTFGAGSRLTVL.

This chain connects TRBV4-2 to TRBJ1-4; 8 bases line up with TRBD1. After removal of 4 bases from V and 8 bases from J, the junction contained 12 bases not matched to a gene. CDR1 LGHNA and CDR2 YNFKEQ come from the germline V gene. The CDR3 runs to 16 residues. This chain's CDR3 is CASSREGQGAWEKLFF. The CDR3 DNA reads as TGTGCCAGCAGCCGTGAAGGTCAGGGGGCGTGGGAAAAACTGTTTTTT.

This rearrangement joins TRBV3-1 (or the pseudogene TRBV3-2) to TRBJ2-3; 7 bases match TRBD2. This CDR3 region has 12 residues. J gave up 15 bases and V 2 bases, and 8 bases lay outside the gene matches. CDR1 and CDR2 from the germline V gene are LGHDT and YNNKEL (reference sequence). This chain's CDR3 is CASSQSGTNRYF. The DNA of the CDR3 is TGTGCCAGCAGCCAATCCGGGACTAATAGATATTTT.

The genes are TRBV6-5 and TRBJ2-1; possible D gene TRBD2, 6 bases. The CDR3 runs 14 residues. V dropped 6 bases and J dropped 5 bases, with 14 bases sitting between them. The germline V gene encodes CDR1 MNHEY and CDR2 SVGAGI. CDR3 nucleotide sequence: TGTGCCAGCAGCCCCGGGAGTACTCACAATGAGCAGTTCTTC. It codes for CASSPGSTHNEQFF.

V and J are TRBV24-1 and TRBJ2-3; D possibly corresponds to TRBD1 (6 bases). V was clipped by 10 bases and J by 0 bases, with 13 bases between them. Germline assignment: CDR1 KGHDR and CDR2 SFDVKD. CDR3 size: 14 residues. CDR3 region: CATPRTASTDTQYF. As DNA, the CDR3 is TGTGCCACACCACGGACAGCTAGCACAGATACGCAGTATTTT.

The DNA of the CDR3 is TGTGCCAGCACAACGAGGACAGGGAGAGAAGCTTTCTTT. Protein sequence: CASTTRTGREAFF. The gene calls are TRBV7-2 and TRBJ1-1; 8 bases line up with TRBD1. The CDR3 extends over 13 amino acids. V shed 7 bases, J shed 8 bases, and the junction held 9 bases outside the gene matches. The germline CDR1 and CDR2 sequences are SGHTA and FQGNSA.